The 15 T cell receptor beta chains presented below share a single source sample, sequenced in a study of post-analysis software for immune sequencing data. Study observations and caveats: With TRBV5-6, TRBV5-1 and TRBV20-1 included, 4 to 6 TRBV segments were more frequent in patients than in controls.

The antigens for these receptors are not known. Presence of unique molecular identifiers characterized the TCR beta cDNA libraries. TCRdb fed the PCR reads into MiXCR, producing one record per CDR3 protein. Of 450,000 or so distinct CDR3 sequences listed, 45% are singletons. The source material was blood. The receptors originated from a girl between 5 and 17 years old with multiple sclerosis.

This clonotype was detected a few times. The gene calls are TRBV7-9 and TRBJ2-7; D unresolved. The V gene lost 5 bases and the J gene lost 6 bases, with 14 bases spanning the gap. The CDR3 has 13 amino acids. Germline V gene sequence: CDR1 SEHNR, CDR2 FQNEAQ (reference sequence). This CDR3 reads CASSPDGDREQYF. The CDR3 DNA sequence: TGTGCCAGCAGCCCCGACGGCGATCGCGAGCAGTACTTC.

The sample holds a few counts of this clonotype. This rearrangement joins TRBV20-1 to TRBJ2-6, with 8 bases matching TRBD2. With V trimmed by 4 bases and J by 0 bases, 5 bases remained unmatched. The CDR3 runs 16 residues. Germline CDR1 and CDR2: DFQATT and SNEGSKA (reference sequence). This CDR3 is CSATSGPYSGANVLTF. CDR3 DNA: TGCAGTGCTACTAGCGGGCCGTACTCTGGGGCCAACGTCCTGACTTTC.

Only one count was recorded for this clonotype. The rearrangement uses TRBV12-2 and TRBJ2-1; the DNA was not used to check the table's D call, TRBD2. TRBV12-2 is an annotated pseudogene. This CDR3 is built from 17 residues. The CDR3 DNA reads as TGTGCAAGTCGCTGCGAGGGACTAGCGGGAGCTGAGGGTGAGCAGTTCTTC. It translates to CASRCEGLAGAEGEQFF.

This clonotype was counted only a few times. The chain uses TRBV29-1 and TRBJ1-2; TRBD1 might be the D (6 bases). Between the trimmed V and J ends, which lost 6 bases and 2 bases, there was a span of 16 bases. This CDR3 contains 14 residues. Germline V gene lookup returns CDR1 SQVTM and CDR2 ANQGSEA. This CDR3 is CSVTARQANYGYTF. In DNA, the CDR3 is TGCAGCGTGACCGCCCGACAGGCGAACTATGGCTACACCTTC.

The chain uses TRBV24-1 and TRBJ2-3, with TRBD2 as a possible D gene (6 bases). The germline gives CDR1 KGHDR, CDR2 SFDVKD. The CDR3 is 14 amino acids. V dropped 4 bases and J dropped 0 bases, with 7 bases sitting between them. The DNA of the CDR3 is TGTGCCACCAGTGAGAGCGGGAGCACAGATACGCAGTATTTT. Protein: CATSESGSTDTQYF.

This clonotype has more than one count but fewer than ten. This sequence joins TRBV14 and TRBJ2-1; 9 positions match TRBD2. The V gene's germline CDR1 is SGHDN and CDR2 FVKESK. With 4 bases clipped from V and 2 bases from J, the junction kept 6 bases outside the gene matches. The CDR3 has 16 amino acids. CDR3 region: CASSRPLAGTYNEQFF. CDR3 coding DNA: TGTGCCAGCAGCCGGCCCCTAGCGGGGACCTACAATGAGCAGTTCTTC.

V and J are TRBV6-2 or TRBV6-3 and TRBJ1-1; TRBD1 matches 10 bases. The germline gives CDR1 MNHEY, CDR2 SVGEGT. The CDR3 spans 17 residues. V dropped 6 bases and J dropped 4; count of bases not matched to a gene: 14. This chain's CDR3 is CASSLSGTGVGLTEAFF. In nucleotides, the CDR3 is TGTGCCAGCAGCTTGTCCGGGACAGGGGTAGGACTCACTGAAGCTTTCTTT.

This clonotype was found a few times. The chain recombines TRBV12-3 or TRBV12-4 with TRBJ1-4; no definite D call. The V end lost 3 bases, the J end lost 0 bases, and 8 bases lay between the germline ends. The CDR3 totals 15 residues. The chain's CDR3 is CASSLYRATNEKLFF. In DNA form, the CDR3 reads TGTGCCAGCAGTTTGTACCGGGCAACTAATGAAAAACTGTTTTTT.

The V and J genes are TRBV14 and TRBJ2-7; 11 positions agree with TRBD2. The trim removed 0 bases at V and 4 bases at J, leaving 2 bases unmatched. The CDR3 runs to 15 residues. Germline CDR1 reads SGHDN; CDR2 reads FVKESK. CDR3 coding DNA: TGTGCCAGCAGCCAAGAGACTAGCGGGGCTTACGAGCAGTACTTC. It encodes CASSQETSGAYEQYF.

This sequence joins TRBV28 and TRBJ1-1; D gene unclear. The CDR3 is 12 amino acids. Trimming took off 11 bases at V and 3 bases at J, with 13 bases between the two ends. Germline-derived CDR1 and CDR2 are MDHEN and SYDVKM. CDR3 nucleotides: TGTGCCGCCAAGCCCGTGGACACTGAAGCTTTCTTT. Residues: CAAKPVDTEAFF.

The J gene is TRBJ2-6, the V gene TRBV5-1, with D maybe TRBD2 (5 bases). The CDR3 contains 17 residues. V gave up 4 bases and J gave up 5 bases, with 19 bases separating them. From germline, CDR1 is SGHRS and CDR2 YFSETQ. The CDR3: CASSINGGSGRANVLTF. CDR3 in DNA: TGCGCCAGCAGCATTAACGGAGGCTCGGGAAGGGCCAACGTCCTGACTTTC.

This clonotype was recorded a few times. The chain joins TRBV5-1 to TRBJ1-1, with D possibly being TRBD1 (6 bases). This CDR3 comprises 14 residues. Germline CDR1 reads SGHRS; CDR2 reads YFSETQ. V was shortened by 5 bases and J by 2 bases, with 13 bases between the two germline ends. CDR3 in DNA: TGCGCCAGCAGGGGAAGACAGGCCAACACTGAAGCTTTCTTT. Protein: CASRGRQANTEAFF. Full variable domain (outside the CDR3, taken from reference TRBV5-1 and TRBJ1-1): KAGVTQTPRYLIKTRGQQVTLSCSPISGHRSVSWYQQTPGQGLQFLFEYFSETQRNKGNFPGRFSGRQFSNSRSEMNVSTLELGDSALYLCASRGRQANTEAFFGQGTRLTVV.

This clonotype was counted a few times. The chain links TRBV24-1 to TRBJ1-3; D is perhaps TRBD1 (5 bases). This CDR3 spans 14 amino acids. V gave up 3 bases and J gave up 7 bases, with 12 bases separating them. Germline CDR1 KGHDR, CDR2 SFDVKD. CDR3: CATSDPSTANTIYF. Here the CDR3 DNA reads TGTGCCACCAGTGATCCATCGACAGCCAACACCATATATTTT.

This clonotype showed up just a few times. The rearrangement joins TRBV7-2 to TRBJ1-2; D uncertain. The CDR3 sequence is 11 residues long. Germline V gene lookup returns CDR1 SGHTA and CDR2 FQGNSA. V was pared by 2 bases and J by 7 bases, with 5 bases between. Written as DNA, the CDR3 is TGTGCCAGCAGCTTATATGGTGGCTACACCTTC. Protein product: CASSLYGGYTF.

As to this clonotype: The junction shows a germline mismatch at one end, possibly a read error. The V call is TRBV29-1, the J call TRBJ2-1, with 8 positions matching TRBD2. Germline CDR1 is SQVTM and CDR2 is ANQGSEA. There are 13 residues in the CDR3. The CDR3 sequence is CSASGSSYNEQVF. The CDR3 nucleotides read TGCAGCGCAAGCGGGAGCTCCTACAATGAGCAGGTCTTC.